Sequencing of this TCR beta chain was carried out in a study of Ad26.COV2.S vaccination and SARS-CoV-2 variants. On the study more broadly: In the COV1001 trial, the donor was in the Ad26.COV2.S arm.

The treatment: some 20 received Ad26.COV2.S at low or high dose, single or two shots; roughly 5 received placebo; per-sample allocation not given. Specimen acquisition occurred on day 63 following the initial vaccine or placebo injection. Measured with immunoSEQ multiplex PCR; TCRdb has only the in-frame clones, and not every one. The table shows about 440,000 clones, with roughly 88% occurring only once. The TCR was taken from a person between 18 and 65 years old who received the Ad26.COV2.S COVID-19 vaccine or a placebo. This specimen consisted of peripheral blood, obtained in a trial of Ad26.COV2.S vaccine versus placebo.

The CDR3 spells CASSLSRGATYEQYF. CDR3 DNA: TGTGCCAGCAGTTTATCGAGAGGGGCCACCTACGAGCAGTACTTC. The chain is built from TRBV27 and TRBJ2-7, with D perhaps being TRBD1 or TRBD2 (5 bases each). The CDR3 covers 15 residues. Germline-derived CDR1 and CDR2 are MNHEY and SMNVEV (reference sequence). V was shortened by 0 bases and J by 2 bases, with 11 bases between the two germline ends.